The T cell receptor beta chain described here comes from a study of blood T cell repertoires in COVID-19. Background on the study: Sample material is recorded as cDNA or gDNA derived from T cells, B-cell-depleted T cells, or PBMCs.

The CDR3 is 13 residues long. J lost 11 bases, V lost 5 bases, and 9 bases had no gene match. From germline, CDR1 is SGDLS and CDR2 YYNGEE. Under the authors' procedure: Scientists estimated how many nucleated cells there were by amplifying reference gene primers. Data came from immunoSEQ multiplex PCR; TCRdb stores just in-frame clones and leaves some out. That table is the source of V, J and clone size, and D and trimming were worked out from the DNA. The sample records more than 200,000 clones, under 85% being singletons. This sequence joins TRBV9 and TRBJ1-4; TRBD1 agrees at 7 bases. The sample taken for sequencing was peripheral blood. The sequence was collected from a woman aged 40 to 49 with active or convalescent COVID-19. CDR3 coding DNA: TGTGCCAGCAGTACACATGAGGGACAGAAACTGTTTTTT. It specifies CASSTHEGQKLFF.